This is a list of T cell receptor beta chains from one sample in a study of liver allograft versus peripheral blood T cells. TCRdb redid the calling of the reads with MiXCR, one entry per CDR3 protein. The sample shows several thousand distinct CDR3 sequences, 15% of them seen only once. These receptor sequences come from a human patient who had a liver transplant. Some T cells may have originated in the graft donor. The CDR3 runs from the conserved cysteine through the conserved F or W. Each record gives: D gene, clone size, J gene, V gene, CDR3 protein, CDR3 DNA. The D gene is left open where the match is weak. Some rows have no size entry. The others give once, few or many, or a class for an expanded clone.

D: TRBD1; size: -; J: TRBJ2-3; V: TRBV5-1; CDR3: CASSLGQGFADTQYF; DNA: TGCGCCAGCAGCTTGGGACAGGGGTTCGCAGATACGCAGTATTTT
D: -; size: many; J: TRBJ2-5; V: TRBV18; CDR3: CASSPGPPLDFGGQETQYF; DNA: TGTGCCAGCTCACCGGGGCCACCATTGGACTTTGGGGGCCAAGAGACCCAGTACTTC
D: TRBD1; size: medium-sized; J: TRBJ2-1; V: TRBV28; CDR3: CASSPRRTGSSYNEQFF; DNA: TGTGCCAGCAGCCCCCGCCGGACAGGGAGCTCCTACAATGAGCAGTTCTTC
D: -; size: -; J: TRBJ1-4; V: TRBV3-1; CDR3: CASSQAMNEKLFF; DNA: TGTGCCAGCAGCCAAGCCATGAACGAAAAACTGTTTTTT
D: -; size: few; J: TRBJ1-1; V: TRBV14; CDR3: CASSQAAVANTEAFF; DNA: TGTGCCAGCAGCCAAGCGGCAGTAGCGAACACTGAAGCTTTCTTT
D: -; size: medium-sized; J: TRBJ2-2; V: TRBV20-1; CDR3: CSATHPARGSGTGELFF; DNA: TGCAGTGCCACCCATCCAGCCAGGGGAAGTGGTACCGGGGAGCTGTTTTTT
D: -; size: medium-sized; J: TRBJ2-7; V: TRBV19; CDR3: CASSSPGLPLYEQYF; DNA: TGTGCCAGTAGTTCGCCGGGGCTCCCCCTCTACGAGCAGTACTTC
D: TRBD1; size: many; J: TRBJ2-7; V: TRBV20-1; CDR3: CSAQTGLKAEQYF; DNA: TGCAGTGCACAGACAGGGCTTAAGGCCGAGCAGTACTTC
D: TRBD2; size: -; J: TRBJ2-5; V: TRBV12-3/TRBV12-4; CDR3: CASSLLAGETQYF; DNA: TGTGCCAGCAGTTTACTAGCGGGGGAGACCCAGTACTTC
D: TRBD1; size: -; J: TRBJ2-7; V: TRBV20-1; CDR3: CSGRQGNYEQYF; DNA: TGCAGTGGTAGACAGGGCAACTACGAGCAGTACTTC
D: TRBD1; size: many; J: TRBJ1-2; V: TRBV20-1; CDR3: CSARTGIDYGYTF; DNA: TGCAGTGCTAGGACAGGGATCGACTATGGCTACACCTTC
D: TRBD2; size: -; J: TRBJ2-1; V: TRBV5-5; CDR3: CASRTLAGVFNEQFF; DNA: TGTGCCAGCAGGACACTAGCGGGGGTTTTCAATGAGCAGTTCTTC
D: TRBD2; size: few; J: TRBJ2-3; V: TRBV7-9; CDR3: CASRGGGSSTDTQYF; DNA: TGTGCCAGCCGGGGCGGGGGGTCTAGCACAGATACGCAGTATTTT
D: TRBD1; size: medium-sized; J: TRBJ1-1; V: TRBV10-3; CDR3: CAISPLGRTGMNTEAFF; DNA: TGTGCCATCAGTCCGTTGGGAAGGACAGGAATGAACACTGAAGCTTTCTTT
D: -; size: -; J: TRBJ2-5; V: TRBV12-3/TRBV12-4; CDR3: CASSSYSTETQYF; DNA: TGTGCCAGCAGTTCGTACTCCACAGAGACCCAGTACTTC
D: -; size: few; J: TRBJ2-7; V: TRBV12-5; CDR3: CASGKGDYEQYF; DNA: TGTGCTAGTGGGAAAGGGGACTACGAGCAGTACTTC
D: -; size: few; J: TRBJ2-7; V: TRBV6-1; CDR3: CASSPRQGTYEQYF; DNA: TGTGCCAGCAGCCCGCGGCAGGGAACCTACGAGCAGTACTTC
D: -; size: many; J: TRBJ1-1; V: TRBV28; CDR3: CASSFLNTEAFF; DNA: TGTGCCAGCAGTTTTTTGAACACTGAAGCTTTCTTT
D: -; size: few; J: TRBJ2-6; V: TRBV28; CDR3: CASSLPTGSGANVLTF; DNA: TGTGCCAGCAGTTTACCTACAGGGTCTGGGGCCAACGTCCTGACTTTC
D: TRBD1; size: few; J: TRBJ2-3; V: TRBV12-3/TRBV12-4; CDR3: CASSLAWDRYTDTQYF; DNA: TGTGCCAGCAGTTTAGCTTGGGACAGGTACACAGATACGCAGTATTTT
D: TRBD1; size: many; J: TRBJ1-1; V: TRBV5-4; CDR3: CASSLRQGAHTEAFF; DNA: TGTGCCAGCAGCTTAAGACAGGGGGCGCACACTGAAGCTTTCTTT
D: TRBD2; size: few; J: TRBJ2-3; V: TRBV7-2; CDR3: CASSLPSGDTDTQYF; DNA: TGTGCCAGCAGCTTACCTAGCGGGGACACAGATACGCAGTATTTT
D: -; size: medium-sized; J: TRBJ2-7; V: TRBV6-1; CDR3: CASRTTVQSSYEQYF; DNA: TGTGCCAGTCGAACGACAGTCCAGAGCTCCTACGAGCAGTACTTC
D: TRBD2; size: -; J: TRBJ2-3; V: TRBV7-9; CDR3: CASSPRTSGGLHF; DNA: TGTGCCAGCAGTCCTCGGACTAGCGGGGGTCTTCATTTT
D: -; size: few; J: TRBJ1-5; V: TRBV12-3/TRBV12-4; CDR3: CASSPGPQPQHF; DNA: TGTGCCAGCAGTCCAGGACCTCAGCCCCAGCATTTT
D: TRBD1; size: many; J: TRBJ1-2; V: TRBV9; CDR3: CASSARDRDYGYTF; DNA: TGTGCCAGCAGCGCCCGGGACAGAGACTATGGCTACACCTTC
D: -; size: -; J: TRBJ1-5; V: TRBV27; CDR3: CASSMVGSWNQPQHF; DNA: TGTGCCAGCAGTATGGTCGGCAGTTGGAATCAGCCCCAGCATTTT
D: -; size: -; J: TRBJ1-5; V: TRBV20-1; CDR3: CSAEGHLTGPQHF; DNA: TGCAGTGCCGAGGGACACCTCACCGGGCCCCAGCATTTT
D: -; size: -; J: TRBJ2-5; V: TRBV11-1; CDR3: CASSLNRETQYF; DNA: TGTGCCAGCAGCTTGAACAGAGAGACCCAGTACTTC
D: -; size: once; J: TRBJ2-5; V: TRBV27; CDR3: CASSLAGLPRETQYF; DNA: TGTGCCAGCAGTTTAGCGGGACTTCCGCGAGAGACCCAGTACTTC
D: -; size: -; J: TRBJ1-3; V: TRBV7-2; CDR3: CASSVPPSTIYF; DNA: TGTGCCAGCAGCGTCCCCCCAAGCACCATATATTTT
D: -; size: medium-sized; J: TRBJ2-7; V: TRBV19; CDR3: CASRDPTLYEQYF; DNA: TGTGCCAGTAGAGATCCGACACTTTACGAGCAGTACTTC
D: TRBD1; size: many; J: TRBJ1-6; V: TRBV20-1; CDR3: CSARDRVSPLHF; DNA: TGCAGTGCCAGGGACAGGGTTTCACCCCTCCACTTT
D: -; size: medium-sized; J: TRBJ2-7; V: TRBV6-1; CDR3: CASSSRPSGSYEQYF; DNA: TGTGCCAGCAGTTCCCGGCCTTCAGGGTCCTACGAGCAGTACTTC
D: TRBD1; size: medium-sized; J: TRBJ2-6; V: TRBV27; CDR3: CASSSDRGSNLNVLTF; DNA: TGTGCCAGCAGTTCAGACAGGGGATCTAACCTAAACGTCCTGACTTTC
D: TRBD1; size: -; J: TRBJ1-1; V: TRBV5-5; CDR3: CASSFVSGTVNTEAFF; DNA: TGTGCCAGCAGCTTTGTATCCGGGACAGTTAACACTGAAGCTTTCTTT
D: -; size: medium-sized; J: TRBJ2-5; V: TRBV13; CDR3: CASSLDRETQYF; DNA: TGTGCCAGCAGCTTAGATCGGGAGACCCAGTACTTC
D: -; size: many; J: TRBJ2-3; V: TRBV19; CDR3: CASSTMFRSTDTQYF; DNA: TGTGCCAGTAGTACCATGTTCCGCAGCACAGATACGCAGTATTTT
D: -; size: many; J: TRBJ1-3; V: TRBV5-6; CDR3: CASSLQGNTIYF; DNA: TGTGCCAGCAGCTTACAGGGAAACACCATATATTTT
D: -; size: -; J: TRBJ2-3; V: TRBV7-9; CDR3: CASSSAGTSRADTQYF; DNA: TGTGCCAGCAGCTCCGCCGGGACATCCAGAGCAGATACGCAGTATTTT
D: -; size: few; J: TRBJ1-4; V: TRBV12-3/TRBV12-4; CDR3: CASSFLRNSNEKLFF; DNA: TGTGCCAGCAGTTTTCTGAGGAATTCTAATGAAAAACTGTTTTTT
D: -; size: medium-sized; J: TRBJ2-1; V: TRBV5-6; CDR3: CASSFVTGTEQFF; DNA: TGTGCCAGCAGCTTCGTGACCGGGACCGAGCAGTTCTTC